One sample yielded the 8 T cell receptor beta chains listed below, sequenced in a study of neurological immune-mediated disorders (dated by TCRdb to between 2018 and 2020). The library was obtained by 5' RACE. TCRdb names Illumina HiSeq 2500 as the instrument used. In TCRdb, the public reads were trimmed at Q25 with fastp and aligned with MiXCR, with productive beta chains retained. Identical CDR3 protein sequences are pooled into one entry, listed with their most common genes and DNA. This sample comprises 50,000 to 70,000 distinct CDR3 sequences, 9.5% to 12% of them detected only once. The ten largest clones represent 6.6% of the sample. The meaning of the sample's time point label: longitudinal time-point 1 (baseline). Sequences were obtained from PBMCs. Source of these receptors: a male donor with HTLV-1-associated myelopathy (HAM/TSP).

This clonotype was seen repeatedly, ten times or more. The chain links TRBV18 to TRBJ2-1; 11 bases map to TRBD2. The CDR3 extends over 16 amino acids. Trimming cost V 3 bases and J 8 bases; bases outside gene matches: 9. CDR1 is KGHSH, CDR2 LQKENI, per germline. The CDR3 protein is CASSPTSGGRVHEQFF. The CDR3 region has the DNA TGTGCCAGCTCACCTACTAGCGGGGGACGGGTACATGAGCAGTTCTTC.

This clonotype appeared many times. The gene calls are TRBV7-2 and TRBJ2-7, with 9 nucleotides matching TRBD2. V was clipped by 5 bases and J by 4 bases; unmatched bases: 12. The CDR3 loop spans 16 amino acids. Germline V gene sequence: CDR1 SGHTA, CDR2 FQGNSA. CDR3 bases: TGTGCCAGCAGCCCCATCCCGGCTAGCGGGGTATACGAGCAGTACTTC. It specifies CASSPIPASGVYEQYF.

Many counts were recorded for this clonotype. The V gene is TRBV12-3 or TRBV12-4, the J gene TRBJ1-1; the D is unclear. The CDR3 totals 14 residues. Deletions cut 3 bases from V and 1 base from J, with 9 bases between. The CDR3: CASSFNSPNTEAFF. CDR3 DNA: TGTGCCAGCAGTTTTAACAGCCCGAACACTGAAGCTTTCTTT.

This clonotype was detected many times. This rearrangement joins TRBV10-3 to TRBJ1-2; no clear D. Germline-derived CDR1 and CDR2 are ENHRY and SYGVKD. The CDR3 consists of 14 residues. V was clipped by 1 base and J by 4 bases, with 10 bases between them. The CDR3 DNA reads TGTGCCATCAGTGAGTTAAGCAGGATCTATGGCTACACCTTC. Protein sequence: CAISELSRIYGYTF.

This clonotype was observed many times. The chain couples TRBV11-2 to TRBJ2-7, with D perhaps TRBD1 (7 bases). Germline lookup yields CDR1 SGHAT and CDR2 FQNNGV. The CDR3 is made up of 14 amino acids. The germline V and J ends were trimmed by 6 bases and 6 bases, with 18 bases remaining between them. The CDR3 DNA reads TGTGCCAGCAGTCCCGAGGCAGGGGGGTTCGAGCAGTACTTC. Translating gives CASSPEAGGFEQYF.

The table lists this clonotype with many counts. This chain connects TRBV5-1 to TRBJ1-2; 7 bases align to TRBD1. The germline CDR1 and CDR2 sequences are SGHRS and YFSETQ. The CDR3 length is 14 residues. Trimming at V came to 3 bases and at J to 6 bases, leaving 8 bases not matched to a gene. CDR3 amino acids: CASSSGQEIDGYTF. DNA of the CDR3: TGCGCCAGCAGCTCCGGACAGGAAATTGATGGCTACACCTTC.

This clonotype came up a few times. V and J are TRBV20-1 and TRBJ2-7, with 8 bases that match TRBD2. The CDR3 length is 12 residues. Per germline, CDR1 DFQATT and CDR2 SNEGSKA (reference sequence). The CDR3 spells CSPGGAQYEQYF. Written as DNA, the CDR3 is TGCAGCCCGGGGGGGGCGCAGTACGAGCAGTACTTC.

This clonotype was recorded at least ten times. The J gene is TRBJ1-2, the V gene TRBV14; no reliable D call. Germline values: CDR1 SGHDN, CDR2 FVKESK. The CDR3 runs 13 residues. The V and J ends lost 3 bases and 3 bases respectively, with 8 bases between them. The CDR3 sequence: CASSHSGDYGYTF. CDR3 sequence (DNA): TGTGCCAGCAGCCACTCCGGGGACTATGGCTACACCTTC. Variable domain in full (rest from reference TRBV14 and TRBJ1-2): EAGVTQFPSHSVIEKGQTVTLRCDPISGHDNLYWYRRVMGKEIKFLLHFVKESKQDESGMPNNRFLAERTGGTYSTLKVQPAELEDSGVYFCASSHSGDYGYTFGSGTRLTVV.